Below are 8 T cell receptor beta chains sequenced from a single sample in a study of blood T cells in healthy people across ages. Next came a second PCR, run for about 7 to 11 cycles, which used a sample-barcoded 5' primer along with a J-beta primer mix. TCRdb itself ran the 5' RACE reads through MiXCR, one entry per CDR3 protein. This sample has 800,000 to 950,000 distinct CDR3 sequences, with around 29% found just once. These same data were also listed under a study on T cells of mothers and their children.

What was sequenced was blood. The receptors were gathered from a woman between 35 and 50 years old in good health.

Concerning this clonotype: It may be a read error: a sequence one base away is much more abundant. The rearrangement links TRBV28 to TRBJ2-7; the match to TRBD2 covers 12 bases. Germline V gene sequence: CDR1 MDHEN, CDR2 SYDVKM. The CDR3 contains 15 residues. The CDR3 sequence: CASSKGLAGTYGQYF. Here the CDR3 DNA reads TGTGCCAGCAGTAAGGGACTAGCGGGCACCTACGGGCAGTACTTC.

This clonotype has just a few counts. A much more abundant neighbour one base away suggests this may be a read error. Here the CDR3 omits its conserved ending phenylalanine or tryptophan, so a read error is the likely source. The chain recombines TRBV4-3 with TRBJ2-7, with 8 positions matching TRBD1. This CDR3 spans 15 amino acids. J lost 0 bases, V lost 5 bases, and 6 bases had no gene match. The germline gives CDR1 LGHNA, CDR2 YSLEER. This CDR3 is CASSDRQGSSYEQYL. The CDR3 nucleotides are TGCGCCAGCAGCGACAGACAGGGGAGCTCCTACGAGCAGTACTTA.

The chain employs TRBV2 and TRBJ1-5; no definite D call. The CDR3 covers 13 residues. V lost 9 bases, J lost 0 bases, and 9 bases lay in between. Looked up from germline, CDR1 is SNHLY and CDR2 is FYNNEI. The CDR3 region has the DNA TGTGCCAGTACAGTTTATAGCAATCAGCCCCAGCATTTT. Translating it yields CASTVYSNQPQHF. Combining the CDR3 with reference TRBV2 and TRBJ1-5 gives the whole variable domain EPEVTQTPSHQVTQMGQEVILRCVPISNHLYFYWYRQILGQKVEFLVSFYNNEISEKSEIFDDQFSVERPDGSNFTLKIRSTKLEDSAMYFCASTVYSNQPQHFGDGTRLSIL.

The V call is TRBV7-2, the J call TRBJ1-1; D remains ambiguous. The CDR3 contains 15 residues. V was pared by 1 base and J by 4 bases, with 13 bases between. Germline CDR1 SGHTA, CDR2 FQGNSA. The CDR3 nucleotides read TGTGCCAGCAGCTTAGGGCGGTGGAGGAGCACTGAAGCTTTCTTT. It is translated as CASSLGRWRSTEAFF.

The DNA for the CDR3 is TGCGCCAGCAGCTTGGTAGCGGGATATAATTCACCCCTCCACTTT. Amino acid sequence: CASSLVAGYNSPLHF. The chain links TRBV5-1 to TRBJ1-6; D is unclear. This CDR3 contains 15 residues. Trimming pared 0 bases from V and 4 bases from J, leaving 8 bases between. Germline V CDR1 and CDR2: SGHRS, YFSETQ.

The chain couples TRBV12-3 or TRBV12-4 to TRBJ2-4; TRBD1 matches 9 bases. The DNA end is a closer match to TRBJ2-7, so the J assignment may be wrong. The CDR3 extends over 14 amino acids. CDR3 nucleotide sequence: TGTGCCAGCAGTTCCGGGACAGGGAAGCTCGAGCAGTACTTC. Its translation: CASSSGTGKLEQYF.

There are many counts of this clonotype. The chain is built from TRBV6-5 and TRBJ2-5, with TRBD2 matching over 8 bases. With V trimmed by 6 bases and J by 5 bases, 8 bases remained unmatched. Germline values: CDR1 MNHEY, CDR2 SVGAGI. This CDR3 has 14 amino acids. CDR3 sequence (DNA): TGTGCCAGCAGCATGCGGGGGGCGCGGGAGACCCAGTACTTC. It specifies CASSMRGARETQYF.

V usage is TRBV28 and J usage is TRBJ1-6; 9 nucleotides agree with TRBD1. Germline V CDR1 and CDR2: MDHEN, SYDVKM. The V gene end was trimmed by 5 bases and the J gene end by 8 bases; junction bases not matched to a gene: 10. The CDR3 has 16 amino acids. The CDR3 DNA is TGTGCCAGCAGTCTCTCCGGGACAGGGAGTCATTCACCCCTCCACTTT. Its protein is CASSLSGTGSHSPLHF.